This T cell receptor (beta chain) was retrieved from a study of identical twins. The V end lost 3 bases, the J end lost 0 bases, and 6 bases lay between the germline ends. Germline CDR1 reads SGHRS; CDR2 reads YFSETQ. CDR3 length equals 14 residues. Unique molecular identifiers were present on the cDNA, and a universal primer site came from template switching. MiXCR, applied by TCRdb to the 5' RACE reads, yields one record per CDR3 protein. The sample holds approximately 700,000 distinct CDR3 sequences; roughly 6.2% are singletons and the top ten take roughly 1.6%. Whole-study findings and limits: Reduced insertions were recorded for abundant cord blood beta clonotypes, with no such pattern in memory repertoires. For zero-insertion analyses, partial confounding could come from invariant MAIT and iNKT cells.

Donors uniformly comprised healthy Caucasians. In its sample, this clonotype was seen many times. What it binds is unknown. This sequence originates from a man between 18 and 29 years old in good health. This rearrangement joins TRBV5-1 to TRBJ1-4; D uncertain. The source material was naive T cells sorted from blood. DNA for the CDR3: TGCGCCAGCAGCTCGACTACAACTAATGAAAAACTGTTTTTT. It translates to CASSSTTTNEKLFF.